A single sample is the source of the 10 T cell receptor beta chains below, sequenced in a study of human T cells and chemical hapten exposure. The sample's time point: patch test 2, 6 weeks after DPC sensitization. Treatment described: therapeutic diphenylcyclopropenone sensitization with weekly scalp DPC. TCRdb recomputed calls from the RACE reads with MiXCR, one row per CDR3 protein. The data hold hundreds of thousands of distinct CDR3 sequences, with about 6% observed a single time. The material sequenced was whole blood, taken in connection with sensitization to the hapten diphenylcyclopropenone (DPC). The receptors were sampled from a woman under 30 with alopecia areata. Some clones in this sample may be carry-over from other donors' samples.

This clonotype was recorded at least ten times. The chain joins TRBV6-5 to TRBJ1-6; no reliable D call. Germline V lookup: CDR1 MNHEY, CDR2 SVGAGI. The V and J ends lost 8 bases and 2 bases respectively, with 16 bases between them. The CDR3 has 16 residues. CDR3 protein: CASGRGGVTYNSPLHF. DNA for the CDR3: TGTGCCAGCGGTCGGGGTGGTGTCACCTATAATTCACCCCTCCACTTT.

The chain has TRBV27 and TRBJ2-3, with D possibly being TRBD2 (6 bases). Deletions cut 4 bases from V and 4 bases from J, with 9 bases between. Germline loops: CDR1 MNHEY, CDR2 SMNVEV (reference sequence). This CDR3 region has 13 residues. CDR3 protein: CASSYGTADTQYF. The CDR3 coding sequence is TGTGCCAGCAGTTACGGGACTGCAGATACGCAGTATTTT.

This clonotype was observed at least ten times. This chain's CDR3 is CASSQDGGTSTTDTQYF. The DNA for the CDR3 is TGCGCCAGCAGCCAAGATGGGGGGACTAGCACCACAGATACGCAGTATTTT. The chain uses TRBV4-1 and TRBJ2-3, with 9 bases matching TRBD2. The V gene's germline CDR1 is MGHRA and CDR2 YSYEKL. V shed 0 bases, J shed 2 bases, and the junction held 6 bases outside the gene matches. There are 17 residues in the CDR3.

At least ten counts were recorded for this clonotype. The gene calls are TRBV18 and TRBJ1-3; TRBD1 matches at 8 bases. The V and J ends lost 2 bases and 3 bases, in that order; junction bases with no gene match: 3. The CDR3 spans 15 residues. Germline V gives CDR1 KGHSH, CDR2 LQKENI. The CDR3 DNA reads TGTGCCAGCTCACCATACGGGACAGGTGGAAACACCATATATTTT. Translating it yields CASSPYGTGGNTIYF.

This clonotype was seen many times. V and J are TRBV27 and TRBJ1-6, with 8 bases aligning to TRBD1. V was pared by 7 bases and J by 5 bases, with 4 bases of the junction left unmatched. Germline CDR1 MNHEY, CDR2 SMNVEV (reference sequence). CDR3 length equals 14 residues. In nucleotides, the CDR3 is TGTGCCAGCAATGACAGGGGTAATAATTCACCCCTCCACTTT. The encoded protein is CASNDRGNNSPLHF.

This clonotype appeared many times. V is TRBV12-3 or TRBV12-4 and J is TRBJ2-3; the match to TRBD2 covers 9 bases. The CDR3 loop spans 16 amino acids. V shed 5 bases, J shed 2 bases, and the junction held 8 bases outside the gene matches. The CDR3 loop is CASSPLGGGATDTQYF. For the CDR3, the DNA is TGTGCCAGCAGTCCACTAGGCGGGGGGGCCACAGATACGCAGTATTTT.

There are a few counts of this clonotype. The rearrangement uses TRBV20-1 and TRBJ2-1, with 13 bases aligning to TRBD2. V gave up 6 bases and J gave up 4 bases; unmatched junction bases: 3. The CDR3 covers 14 residues. CDR1 is DFQATT, CDR2 SNEGSKA, per germline (reference sequence). The CDR3 sequence is CSATTSGGYNEQFF. DNA for the CDR3: TGCAGTGCCACGACTAGCGGGGGGTACAATGAGCAGTTCTTC.

The chain uses TRBV2 and TRBJ1-1, with D unresolved. The germline V gene encodes CDR1 SNHLY and CDR2 FYNNEI. With 4 bases removed from V and 6 bases from J, the gap between germline ends came to 12 bases. The CDR3 extends over 13 amino acids. This chain's CDR3 is CASSVDVVSEAFF. The CDR3 DNA follows: TGTGCCAGCAGTGTGGATGTGGTCTCTGAAGCTTTCTTT.

This clonotype has ten or more counts. The J gene is TRBJ1-2, the V gene TRBV28; maybe TRBD1 (6 bases). Trimming removed 7 bases at V and 6 bases at J, with 24 bases between. Looked up from germline, CDR1 is MDHEN and CDR2 is SYDVKM. The CDR3 sequence is 16 residues long. DNA of the CDR3: TGTGCCAGCATCCCGCCTCCGGGACACCAGGACGATGGCTACACCTTC. It yields the protein CASIPPPGHQDDGYTF.

There are a few counts of this clonotype. CDR3 protein: CASSKMGVIDTQYF. CDR3 nucleotide sequence: TGTGCCAGCAGCAAAATGGGGGTAATAGATACGCAGTATTTT. The J gene is TRBJ2-3, the V gene TRBV9, with D perhaps being TRBD1 or TRBD2 (5 bases each). The CDR3 consists of 14 residues. Germline lookup yields CDR1 SGDLS and CDR2 YYNGEE. Trimming left V 4 bases short and J 5 bases short, with 14 bases between.